The source of this TCR beta chain is a study of cytomegalovirus exposure and HLA in healthy donors. Profiled with immunoSEQ multiplex PCR; TCRdb holds only in-frame clones, not every one. The sample has around 150,000 clones, roughly 80% seen once. Study-level results: There were around 160 TCR beta chains listed as cytomegalovirus-associated. Reports indicated that the classifier achieved high specificity and sensitivity in diagnosing cytomegalovirus status.

Losses at the gene ends were 6 bases for V and 5 bases for J; bases not matched to a gene: 5. This CDR3 is 13 amino acids long. Germline CDR1 reads SEHNR; CDR2 reads FQNEAQ (reference sequence). Notes on this clone: The antigen remains unidentified.

Sequences were obtained from PBMCs. The V and J genes are TRBV7-9 and TRBJ2-5; 8 bases agree with TRBD1. The clonotype was recovered from a man aged 25-45 years in good health and CMV-seropositive. DNA of the CDR3: TGTGCCAGCAGGGACAGGGACAGGGAGACCCAGTACTTC. Translating it yields CASRDRDRETQYF.